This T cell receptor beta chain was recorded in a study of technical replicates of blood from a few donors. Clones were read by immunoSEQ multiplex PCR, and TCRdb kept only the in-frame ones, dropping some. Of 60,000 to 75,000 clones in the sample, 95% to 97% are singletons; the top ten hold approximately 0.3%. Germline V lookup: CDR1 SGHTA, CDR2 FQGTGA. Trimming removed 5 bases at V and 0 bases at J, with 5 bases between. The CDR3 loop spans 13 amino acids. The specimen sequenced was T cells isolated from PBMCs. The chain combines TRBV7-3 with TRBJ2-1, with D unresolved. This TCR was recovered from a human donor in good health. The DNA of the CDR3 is TGTGCCAGCAGCCATAGCTCCTACAATGAGCAGTTCTTC. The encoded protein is CASSHSSYNEQFF.